The 11 T cell receptor beta chains listed next were all sequenced from one sample in a study of regulatory and conventional T cells in RAG deficiency. Conventional CD4+ T cells were sorted from blood as CD25-low CD127-high cells. Here immunoSEQ multiplex PCR was the method, and the copy in TCRdb shows in-frame clones only, minus some. The sample lists 29,000 or so clones, 90% to 95% seen once, with under 0.2% in the top ten. These same data were also listed under a study on regulatory T cells. Per that study: The primer mix had 52 TRBV and 13 TRBJ primers.

The sequencing sample was made of CD25- CD4+ T cells sorted from blood. These receptors were collected from a human donor in good health.

The chain links TRBV6-1 to TRBJ2-3; a possible D gene is TRBD2 (5 bases). Trimming took off 8 bases at V and 4 bases at J, with 7 bases between the two ends. The length of the CDR3 is 11 residues. CDR1 is MNHNS and CDR2 is SASEGT in the germline V gene. Written as DNA, the CDR3 is TGTGCCAGCCTGAGGGCAGATACGCAGTATTTT. Translating gives CASLRADTQYF.

The chain employs TRBV30 and TRBJ2-7, with D uncertain. This CDR3 contains 11 residues. The germline gives CDR1 GTSNPN, CDR2 SVGIG (reference sequence). Trimming shortened V by 2 bases and J by 3 bases, and 5 bases separated the two germline ends. CDR3 region: CAWSTVYEQYF. The CDR3 DNA reads TGTGCCTGGAGTACAGTCTACGAGCAGTACTTC.

V is TRBV7-3 and J is TRBJ2-3, with 7 bases fitting TRBD2. CDR3 size: 14 residues. Germline CDR1 and CDR2: SGHTA and FQGTGA. Trimming removed 11 bases from V and 5 bases from J; junction bases left unmatched: 13. The CDR3 DNA reads TGTGCCTCCAGTCTGAGCGGGGTTGAAGATACGCAGTATTTT. It translates to CASSLSGVEDTQYF.

This clone was counted once. The chain has TRBV7-2 and TRBJ2-7; D uncertain. Trimming cost V 1 base and J 0 bases, with 10 bases left between them. Germline CDR1 reads SGHTA; CDR2 reads FQGNSA. The CDR3 loop spans 15 amino acids. The CDR3 DNA follows: TGTGCCAGCAGCTTAGATCGAGGCAGCTCCTACGAGCAGTACTTC. Its translation is CASSLDRGSSYEQYF.

Regarding this clone: The junction departs from the called germline gene at one end, perhaps through a read error. This same CDR3 is encoded by further DNA sequences in the sample. The V gene is TRBV5-4, the J gene TRBJ1-6; a possible D gene is TRBD1 (5 bases). The CDR3 consists of 15 residues. Germline values: CDR1 SGHNT, CDR2 YYREEE (reference sequence). The CDR3 loop is CASTADRGYNSPLHF. CDR3 in DNA: TGTGCCAGCACCGCAGACCGGGGGTACAATTCCCCCCTCCACTTT.

CDR3: CASTASRDPYSNQPQHF. The CDR3 nucleotides are TGTGCCAGTACCGCCTCCCGGGATCCTTATAGCAATCAGCCCCAGCATTTT. This chain connects TRBV19 to TRBJ1-5; D gene ambiguous. The CDR3 consists of 17 residues. CDR1 is LNHDA and CDR2 is SQIVND in the germline V gene (reference sequence). The ends were cut back, 7 bases at V and 0 bases at J, with 19 bases in the middle.

The V gene is TRBV6-6, the J gene TRBJ2-7, with 10 positions matching TRBD1. CDR3 length: 15 amino acids. Germline lookup yields CDR1 MNHNY and CDR2 SVGAGI (reference sequence). V lost 5 bases, J lost 2 bases, and 6 bases stayed unmatched. In DNA, the CDR3 is TGTGCCAGCAGTCCTACCGGGACAGGGGCCTACGAGCAGTACTTC. It encodes CASSPTGTGAYEQYF.

This sequence joins TRBV2 and TRBJ2-5; 11 bases are shared with TRBD2. Trimming took 7 bases from V and 5 from J; bases not matched to a gene: 12. The V gene's germline CDR1 is SNHLY and CDR2 FYNNEI. CDR3 size: 16 residues. The CDR3 spells CASMRTSGWGQETQYF. In nucleotides, the CDR3 is TGTGCCAGCATGCGGACTAGCGGGTGGGGCCAGGAGACCCAGTACTTC.

The chain has TRBV11-3 and TRBJ1-3; 8 bases align to TRBD1. Germline assignment: CDR1 SGHNT and CDR2 YENEEA. V was pared by 4 bases and J by 2 bases, with 4 bases of the junction left unmatched. CDR3 length: 15 amino acids. In nucleotides, the CDR3 is TGTGCCAGCAGCTCGACAGGGGTGGCTGGAAACACCATATATTTT. It is translated as CASSSTGVAGNTIYF.

The rearrangement joins TRBV19 to TRBJ2-1; tentatively, D is TRBD1 (6 bases). In germline, CDR1 is LNHDA, CDR2 SQIVND (reference sequence). This CDR3 comprises 17 residues. The ends were cut back, 4 bases at V and 0 bases at J, with 16 bases in the middle. CDR3: CASSTQPTGTSYNEQFF. The CDR3 nucleotides are TGTGCCAGTAGTACCCAACCGACAGGTACCTCCTACAATGAGCAGTTCTTC.

This chain links TRBV27 with TRBJ1-2; no clear D. Trimming removed 4 bases from V and 2 bases from J, with 17 bases in between. The CDR3 is 16 amino acids. The germline V gene has CDR1 MNHEY and CDR2 SMNVEV (reference sequence). The CDR3 loop is CASSSLRENSNYGYTF. Here the CDR3 DNA reads TGTGCCAGCAGTTCACTCCGGGAAAACTCAAACTATGGCTACACCTTC.